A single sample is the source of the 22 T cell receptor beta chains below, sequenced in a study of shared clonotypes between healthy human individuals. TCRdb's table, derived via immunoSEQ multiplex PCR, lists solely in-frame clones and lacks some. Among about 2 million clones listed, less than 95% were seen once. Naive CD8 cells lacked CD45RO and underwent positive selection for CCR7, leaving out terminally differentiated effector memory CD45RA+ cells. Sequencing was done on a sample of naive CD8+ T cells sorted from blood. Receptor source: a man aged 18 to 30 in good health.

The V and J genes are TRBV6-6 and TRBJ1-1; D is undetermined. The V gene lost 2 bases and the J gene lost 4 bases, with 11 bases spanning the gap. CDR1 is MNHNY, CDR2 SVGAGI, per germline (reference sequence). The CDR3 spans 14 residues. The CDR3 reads CASSYAPFRTEAFF. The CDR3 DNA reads TGTGCCAGCAGTTACGCGCCCTTTCGCACTGAAGCTTTCTTT.

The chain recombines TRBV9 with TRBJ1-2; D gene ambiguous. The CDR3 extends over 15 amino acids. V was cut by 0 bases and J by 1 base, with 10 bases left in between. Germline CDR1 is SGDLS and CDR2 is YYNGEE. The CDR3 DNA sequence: TGTGCCAGCAGCGTAGATCACAGACTTAACTATGGCTACACCTTC. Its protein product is CASSVDHRLNYGYTF.

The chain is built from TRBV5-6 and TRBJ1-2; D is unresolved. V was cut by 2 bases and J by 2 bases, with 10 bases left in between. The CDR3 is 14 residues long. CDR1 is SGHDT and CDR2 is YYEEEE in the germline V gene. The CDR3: CASSFSEANYGYTF. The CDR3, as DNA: TGTGCCAGCAGCTTCTCAGAGGCGAACTATGGCTACACCTTC.

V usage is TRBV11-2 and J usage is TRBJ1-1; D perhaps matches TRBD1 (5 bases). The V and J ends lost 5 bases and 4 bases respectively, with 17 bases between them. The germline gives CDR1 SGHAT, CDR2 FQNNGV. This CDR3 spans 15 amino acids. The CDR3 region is CASSPNRGEFTEAFF. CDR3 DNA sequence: TGTGCCAGCAGCCCGAACCGGGGGGAGTTCACTGAAGCTTTCTTT.

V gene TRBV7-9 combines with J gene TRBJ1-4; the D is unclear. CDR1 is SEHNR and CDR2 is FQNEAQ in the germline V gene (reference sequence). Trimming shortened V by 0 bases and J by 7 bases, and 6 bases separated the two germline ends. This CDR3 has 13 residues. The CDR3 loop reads CASSLATREKLFF. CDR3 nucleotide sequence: TGTGCCAGCAGCTTAGCGACGCGTGAAAAACTGTTTTTT.

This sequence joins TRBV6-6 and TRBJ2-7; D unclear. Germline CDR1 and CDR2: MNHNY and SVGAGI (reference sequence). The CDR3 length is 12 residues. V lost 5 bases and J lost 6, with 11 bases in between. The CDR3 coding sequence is TGTGCCAGCAGTCTTGGTAGTGGCGAGCAGTACTTC. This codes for CASSLGSGEQYF.

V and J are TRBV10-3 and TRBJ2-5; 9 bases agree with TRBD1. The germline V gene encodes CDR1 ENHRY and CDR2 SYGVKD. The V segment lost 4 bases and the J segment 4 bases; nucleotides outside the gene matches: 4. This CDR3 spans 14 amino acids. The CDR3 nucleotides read TGTGCCATCAGTGGGACAGGGGATCTAGAGACCCAGTACTTC. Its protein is CAISGTGDLETQYF.

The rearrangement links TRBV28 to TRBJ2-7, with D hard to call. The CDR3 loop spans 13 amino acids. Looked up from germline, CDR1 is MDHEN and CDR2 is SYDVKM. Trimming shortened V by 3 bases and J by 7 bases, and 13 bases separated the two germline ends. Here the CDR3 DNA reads TGTGCCAGCAGTTTTGGGGAACCCAGGGAGCAGTACTTC. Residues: CASSFGEPREQYF.

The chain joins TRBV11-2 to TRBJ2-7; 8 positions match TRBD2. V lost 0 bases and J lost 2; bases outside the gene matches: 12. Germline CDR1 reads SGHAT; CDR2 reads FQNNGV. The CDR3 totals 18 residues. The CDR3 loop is CASSLDWDLNGRAYEQYF. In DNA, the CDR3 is TGTGCCAGCAGCTTAGATTGGGACTTGAACGGGAGGGCCTACGAGCAGTACTTC.

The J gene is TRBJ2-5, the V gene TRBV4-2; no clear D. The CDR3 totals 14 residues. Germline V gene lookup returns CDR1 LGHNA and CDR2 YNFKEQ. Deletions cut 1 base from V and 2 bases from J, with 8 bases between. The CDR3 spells CASSQVSRQETQYF. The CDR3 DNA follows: TGTGCCAGCAGCCAAGTTTCGCGGCAAGAGACCCAGTACTTC.

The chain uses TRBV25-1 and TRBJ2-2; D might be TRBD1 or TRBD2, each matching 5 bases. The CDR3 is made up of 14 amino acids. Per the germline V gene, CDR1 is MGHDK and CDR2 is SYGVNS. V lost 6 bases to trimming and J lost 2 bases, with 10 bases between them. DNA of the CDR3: TGTGCCAGCAGCGGTCGGGACAACACCGGGGAGCTGTTTTTT. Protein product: CASSGRDNTGELFF. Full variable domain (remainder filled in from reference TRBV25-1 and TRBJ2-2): EADIYQTPRYLVIGTGKKITLECSQTMGHDKMYWYQQDPGMELHLIHYSYGVNSTEKGDLSSESTVSRIRTEHFPLTLESARPSHTSQYLCASSGRDNTGELFFGEGSRLTVL.

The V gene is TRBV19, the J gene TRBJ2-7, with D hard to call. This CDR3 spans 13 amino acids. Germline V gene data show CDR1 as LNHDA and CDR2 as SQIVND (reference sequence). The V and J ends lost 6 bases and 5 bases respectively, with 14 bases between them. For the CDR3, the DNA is TGTGCCAGTAGCAAAGTCCTACGGGACGAGCAGTACTTC. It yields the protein CASSKVLRDEQYF. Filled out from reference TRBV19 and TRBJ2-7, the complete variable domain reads DGGITQSPKYLFRKEGQNVTLSCEQNLNHDAMYWYRQDPGQGLRLIYYSQIVNDFQKGDIAEGYSVSREKKESFPLTVTSAQKNPTAFYLCASSKVLRDEQYFGPGTRLTVT.

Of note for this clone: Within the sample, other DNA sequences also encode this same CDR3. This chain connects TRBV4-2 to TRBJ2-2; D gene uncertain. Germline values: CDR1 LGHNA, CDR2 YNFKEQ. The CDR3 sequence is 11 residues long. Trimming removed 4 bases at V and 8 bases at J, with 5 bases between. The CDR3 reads CASSRGGELFF. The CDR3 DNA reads TGTGCCAGCAGCCGAGGAGGGGAGCTGTTTTTT.

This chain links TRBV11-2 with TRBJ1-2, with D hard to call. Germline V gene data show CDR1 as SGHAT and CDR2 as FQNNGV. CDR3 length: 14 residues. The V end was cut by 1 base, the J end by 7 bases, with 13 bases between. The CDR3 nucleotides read TGTGCCAGCAGCTTAGGGCGCGGGGAGCCTGGCTACACCTTC. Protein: CASSLGRGEPGYTF.

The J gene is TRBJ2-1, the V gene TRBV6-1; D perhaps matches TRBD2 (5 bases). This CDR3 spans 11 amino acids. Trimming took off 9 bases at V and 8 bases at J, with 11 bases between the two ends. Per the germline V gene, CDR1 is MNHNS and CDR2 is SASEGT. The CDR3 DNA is TGTGCCAGGACTACGGGGTATGAGCAGTTCTTC. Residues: CARTTGYEQFF.

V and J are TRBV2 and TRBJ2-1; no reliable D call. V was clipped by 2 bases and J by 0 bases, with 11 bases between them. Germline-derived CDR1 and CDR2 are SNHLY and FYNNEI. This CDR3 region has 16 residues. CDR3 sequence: CASSEFPKSSYNEQFF. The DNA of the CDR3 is TGTGCCAGCAGTGAATTTCCCAAGAGCTCCTACAATGAGCAGTTCTTC.

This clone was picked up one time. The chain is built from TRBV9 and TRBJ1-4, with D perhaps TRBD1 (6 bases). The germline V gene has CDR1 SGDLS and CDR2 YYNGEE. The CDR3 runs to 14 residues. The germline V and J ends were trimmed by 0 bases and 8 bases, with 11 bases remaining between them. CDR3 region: CASSVGTQGEKLFF. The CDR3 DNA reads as TGTGCCAGCAGCGTAGGGACCCAGGGGGAAAAACTGTTTTTT. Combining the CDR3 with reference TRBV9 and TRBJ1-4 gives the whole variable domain DSGVTQTPKHLITATGQRVTLRCSPRSGDLSVYWYQQSLDQGLQFLIQYYNGEERAKGNILERFSAQQFPDLHSELNLSSLELGDSALYFCASSVGTQGEKLFFGSGTQLSVL.

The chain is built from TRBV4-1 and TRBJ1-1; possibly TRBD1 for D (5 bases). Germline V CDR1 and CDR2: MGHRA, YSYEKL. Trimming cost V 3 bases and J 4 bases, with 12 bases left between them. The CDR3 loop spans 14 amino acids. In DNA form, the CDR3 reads TGCGCCAGCAGCCACGACAGCTTAAGCACTGAAGCTTTCTTT. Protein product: CASSHDSLSTEAFF.

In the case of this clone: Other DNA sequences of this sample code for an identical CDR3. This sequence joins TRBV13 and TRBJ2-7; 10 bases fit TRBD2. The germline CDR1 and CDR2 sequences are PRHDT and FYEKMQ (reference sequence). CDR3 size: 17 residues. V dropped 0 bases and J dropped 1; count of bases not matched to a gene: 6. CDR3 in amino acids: CASSLGPLAGDSYEQYF. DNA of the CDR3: TGTGCCAGCAGCTTAGGCCCGCTAGCGGGGGATTCCTACGAGCAGTACTTC.

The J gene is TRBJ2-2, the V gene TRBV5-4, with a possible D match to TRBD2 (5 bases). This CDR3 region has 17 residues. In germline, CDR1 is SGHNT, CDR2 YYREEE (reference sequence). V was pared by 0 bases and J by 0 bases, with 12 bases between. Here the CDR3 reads CASSLDRGQPNTGELFF. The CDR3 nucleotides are TGTGCCAGCAGCTTGGACAGAGGGCAGCCGAACACCGGGGAGCTGTTTTTT.

CDR3 amino acids: CASSQQTWDEQYF. The DNA of the CDR3 is TGTGCCAGCAGCCAGCAGACGTGGGACGAGCAGTACTTC. The chain links TRBV28 to TRBJ2-7; D gene ambiguous. This CDR3 spans 13 amino acids. Trimming removed 6 bases from V and 5 bases from J, with 14 bases in between. Germline values: CDR1 MDHEN, CDR2 SYDVKM. Supplemented by reference TRBV28 and TRBJ2-7, the full variable domain reads DVKVTQSSRYLVKRTGEKVFLECVQDMDHENMFWYRQDPGLGLRLIYFSYDVKMKEKGDIPEGYSVSREKKERFSLILESASTNQTSMYLCASSQQTWDEQYFGPGTRLTVT.

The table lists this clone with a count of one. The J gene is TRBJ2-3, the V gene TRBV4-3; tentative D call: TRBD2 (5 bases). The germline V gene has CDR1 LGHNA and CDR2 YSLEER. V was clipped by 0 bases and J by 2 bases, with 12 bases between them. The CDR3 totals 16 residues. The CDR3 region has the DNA TGCGCCAGCAGCCAAGATGGTCCTAGCTCCACAGATACGCAGTATTTT. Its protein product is CASSQDGPSSTDTQYF.